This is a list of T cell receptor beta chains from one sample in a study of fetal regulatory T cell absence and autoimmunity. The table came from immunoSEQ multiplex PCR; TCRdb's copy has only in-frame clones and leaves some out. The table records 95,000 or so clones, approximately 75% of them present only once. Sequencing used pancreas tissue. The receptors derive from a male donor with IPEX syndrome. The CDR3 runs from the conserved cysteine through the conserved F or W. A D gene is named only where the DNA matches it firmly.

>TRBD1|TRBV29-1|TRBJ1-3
TGCAGCGTTCAGGCACAGGGGGGATCTGGAAACACCATATATTTT
CSVQAQGGSGNTIYF
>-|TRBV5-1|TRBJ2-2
TGCGCCAGCAGCTTGGGTTCTGTTTATAGCGGGGAGCTGTTTTTT
CASSLGSVYSGELFF
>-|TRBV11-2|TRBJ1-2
TGTGCCAGCAGCTCTGAGGGGGACGGCTACACCTTC
CASSSEGDGYTF
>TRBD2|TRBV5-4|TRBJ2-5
TGTGCCAGCAGCTTGGGGACTAGCGGGAGACTTTACCAAGAGACCCAGTACTTC
CASSLGTSGRLYQETQYF
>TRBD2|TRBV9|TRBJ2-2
TGTGCCAGCAGCGTTACTGCGGGACTAGTTAGACCGAACACCGGGGAGCTGTTTTTT
CASSVTAGLVRPNTGELFF
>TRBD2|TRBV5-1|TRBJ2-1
TGCGCCAGCAGCCCCCCATGGACTAGCGGGAGCCACAATGAGCAGTTCTTC
CASSPPWTSGSHNEQFF
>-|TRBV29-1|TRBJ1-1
TGCAGCGTTAACCGGGACAACACTGAAGCTTTCTTT
CSVNRDNTEAFF
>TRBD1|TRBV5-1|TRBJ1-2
TGCGCCAGCAGCCCGGGACAGGCGTTTGATGGCTACACCTTC
CASSPGQAFDGYTF
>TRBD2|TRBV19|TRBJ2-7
TGTGCCAGTAGCCTAGCGGGAGGGCCAGGCTACGAGCAGTACTTC
CASSLAGGPGYEQYF
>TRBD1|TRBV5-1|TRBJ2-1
TGCGCCAGCAGCCCAGGACAGGTCCCACACAATGAGCAGTTCTTC
CASSPGQVPHNEQFF
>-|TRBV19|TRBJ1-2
TGTGCCAGTAGTATACGTCGTTCAGTACGGTGGGGGGTGTGGACCTTC
CASSIRRSVRWGVWTF
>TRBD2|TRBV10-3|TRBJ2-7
TGTGCCATCAGTGGCGGGGCTAGCGGGGGGGCCTACGAGCAGTACTTC
CAISGGASGGAYEQYF
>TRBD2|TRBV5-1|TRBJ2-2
TGCGCCAGCAGCTTACTAGCGGGAGGGCCCACCGGGGAGCTGTTTTTT
CASSLLAGGPTGELFF
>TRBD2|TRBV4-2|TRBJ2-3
TGTGCCAGCAGCCAAGATAGGAGCGGGAGGGCCGCAGATACGCAGTATTTT
CASSQDRSGRAADTQYF